The T cell receptor beta chain under discussion was sequenced for a study of cytomegalovirus exposure and HLA in healthy donors. Study-level results: Analysis performed later found about 18,000 TCR beta sequences associated with HLA alleles at 0.05 false discovery rate. In a later analysis, a missense DCLRE1C variant was linked to TCR beta V- and J-gene trimming.

60 Vbeta and 13 Jbeta primers were used in PCR. Produced via immunoSEQ multiplex PCR; TCRdb's table is partial and in-frame only. The sample includes 90,000 to 120,000 clones, over 75% seen only once; the top ten take about 4.3%. In the case of this clone: What it recognizes is unknown.

The V and J ends lost 2 bases and 1 base, in that order; junction bases with no gene match: 3. CDR3 length equals 15 residues. CDR1 MGHRA and CDR2 YSYEKL come from the germline V gene. The sequence was collected from a male donor in good health and CMV-seronegative. The V gene is TRBV4-1, the J gene TRBJ2-7; TRBD2 aligns across 9 bases. The sequenced sample was PBMCs. Here the CDR3 DNA reads TGCGCCAGCAGCCAAAAAGCGGGAGGATCCTACGAGCAGTACTTC. Translated: CASSQKAGGSYEQYF.